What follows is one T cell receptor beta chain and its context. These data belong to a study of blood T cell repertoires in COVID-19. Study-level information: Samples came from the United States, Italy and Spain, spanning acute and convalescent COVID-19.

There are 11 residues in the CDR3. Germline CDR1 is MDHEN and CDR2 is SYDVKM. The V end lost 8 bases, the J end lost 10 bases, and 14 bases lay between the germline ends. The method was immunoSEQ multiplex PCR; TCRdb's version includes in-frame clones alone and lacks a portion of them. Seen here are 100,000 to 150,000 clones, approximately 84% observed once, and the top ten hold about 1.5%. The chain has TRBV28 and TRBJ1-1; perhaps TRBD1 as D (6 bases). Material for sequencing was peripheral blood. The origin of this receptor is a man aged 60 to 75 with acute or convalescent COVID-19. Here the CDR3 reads CASGDRRVAFF. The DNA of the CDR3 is TGTGCCAGCGGCGACAGGCGGGTAGCTTTCTTT.